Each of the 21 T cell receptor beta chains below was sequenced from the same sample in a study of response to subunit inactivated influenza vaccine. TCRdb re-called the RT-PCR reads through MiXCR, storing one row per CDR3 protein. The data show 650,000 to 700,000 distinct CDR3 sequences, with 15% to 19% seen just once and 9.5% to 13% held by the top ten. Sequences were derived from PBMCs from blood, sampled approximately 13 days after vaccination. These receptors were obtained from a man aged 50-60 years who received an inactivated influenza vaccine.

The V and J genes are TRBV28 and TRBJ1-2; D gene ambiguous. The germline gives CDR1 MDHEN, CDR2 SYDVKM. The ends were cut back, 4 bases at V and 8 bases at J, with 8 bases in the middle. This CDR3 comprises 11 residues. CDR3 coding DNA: TGTGCCAGCAGTTATAGGTCCGGCTACACCTTC. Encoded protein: CASSYRSGYTF.

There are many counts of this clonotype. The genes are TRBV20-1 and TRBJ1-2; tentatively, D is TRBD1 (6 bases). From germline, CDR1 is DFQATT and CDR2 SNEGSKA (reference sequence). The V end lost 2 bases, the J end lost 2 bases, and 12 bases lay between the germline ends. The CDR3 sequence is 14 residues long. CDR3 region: CSARRGALNYGYTF. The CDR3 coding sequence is TGCAGTGCTAGAAGGGGGGCGTTGAACTATGGCTACACCTTC.

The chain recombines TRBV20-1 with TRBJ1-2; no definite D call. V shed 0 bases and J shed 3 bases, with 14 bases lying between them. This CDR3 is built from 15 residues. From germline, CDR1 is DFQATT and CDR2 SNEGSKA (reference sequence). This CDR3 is CSARDYGQKDYGYTF. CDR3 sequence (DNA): TGCAGTGCTAGAGATTATGGCCAGAAGGACTATGGCTACACCTTC.

DNA for the CDR3: TGCGCCAGCAGCCAAGACTTGAAGCGGGTTTTCTACAATGAGCAGTTCTTC. It yields the protein CASSQDLKRVFYNEQFF. J is TRBJ2-1 and V is TRBV4-3, with D perhaps TRBD2 (6 bases). The CDR3 is 17 amino acids. Germline CDR1 is LGHNA and CDR2 is YSLEER. The germline V and J ends were trimmed by 0 bases and 3 bases, with 15 bases remaining between them.

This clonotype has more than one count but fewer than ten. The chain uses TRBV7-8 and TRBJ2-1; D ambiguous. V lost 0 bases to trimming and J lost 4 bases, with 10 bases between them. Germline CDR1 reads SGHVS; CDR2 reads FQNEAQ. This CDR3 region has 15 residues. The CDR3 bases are TGTGCCAGCAGCTTAGCAGGGAATGAGTACAATGAGCAGTTCTTC. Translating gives CASSLAGNEYNEQFF. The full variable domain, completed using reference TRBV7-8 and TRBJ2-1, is GAGVSQSPRYKVAKRGQDVALRCDPISGHVSLFWYQQALGQGPEFLTYFQNEAQLDKSGLPSDRFFAERPEGSVSTLKIQRTQQEDSAVYLCASSLAGNEYNEQFFGPGTRLTVL.

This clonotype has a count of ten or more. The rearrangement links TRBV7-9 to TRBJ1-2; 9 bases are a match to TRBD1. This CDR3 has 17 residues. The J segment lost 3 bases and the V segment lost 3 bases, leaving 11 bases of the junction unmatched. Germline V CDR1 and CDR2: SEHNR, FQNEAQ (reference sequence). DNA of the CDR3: TGTGCCAGCAGCTTCTCCTACCGGGACAGGGAAGACTATGGCTACACCTTC. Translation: CASSFSYRDREDYGYTF.

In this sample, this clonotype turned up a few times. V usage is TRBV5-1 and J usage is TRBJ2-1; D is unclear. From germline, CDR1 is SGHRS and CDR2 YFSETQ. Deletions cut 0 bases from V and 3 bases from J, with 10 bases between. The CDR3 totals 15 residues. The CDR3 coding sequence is TGCGCCAGCAGCTTGGAACAGAGTGTCTACAATGAGCAGTTCTTC. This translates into CASSLEQSVYNEQFF.

CDR3 coding DNA: TGTGCCAGCAGTTTAGTGACTAGCCGAGTTGGTACGCAGTATTTT. As protein: CASSLVTSRVGTQYF. The rearrangement uses TRBV28 and TRBJ2-3; 7 bases map to TRBD2. CDR3 length: 15 amino acids. Germline assignment: CDR1 MDHEN and CDR2 SYDVKM. The junction had 10 bases not matched to a gene; V was cut back by 2 bases and J by 8 bases.

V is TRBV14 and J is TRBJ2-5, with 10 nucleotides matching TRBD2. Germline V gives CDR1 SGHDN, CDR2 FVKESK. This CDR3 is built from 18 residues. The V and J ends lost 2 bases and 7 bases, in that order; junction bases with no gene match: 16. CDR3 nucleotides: TGTGCCAGCAGCCAACAACACCTAGCGGGAGTACTAATCCCGACCCAGTACTTC. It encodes CASSQQHLAGVLIPTQYF.

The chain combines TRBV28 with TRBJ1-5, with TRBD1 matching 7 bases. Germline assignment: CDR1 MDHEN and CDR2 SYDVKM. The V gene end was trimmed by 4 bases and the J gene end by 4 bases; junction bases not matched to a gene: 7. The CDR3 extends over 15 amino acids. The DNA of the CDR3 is TGTGCCAGCAGTTCCGGGCAGGGGGTAAATCAGCCCCAGCATTTT. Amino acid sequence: CASSSGQGVNQPQHF.

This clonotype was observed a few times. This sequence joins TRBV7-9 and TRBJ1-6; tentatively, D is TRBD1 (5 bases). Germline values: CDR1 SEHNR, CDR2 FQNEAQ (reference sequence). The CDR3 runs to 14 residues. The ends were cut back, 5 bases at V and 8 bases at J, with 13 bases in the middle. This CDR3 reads CASSGAYKDSPLHF. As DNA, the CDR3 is TGTGCCAGCAGCGGGGCCTACAAGGATTCACCCCTCCACTTT.

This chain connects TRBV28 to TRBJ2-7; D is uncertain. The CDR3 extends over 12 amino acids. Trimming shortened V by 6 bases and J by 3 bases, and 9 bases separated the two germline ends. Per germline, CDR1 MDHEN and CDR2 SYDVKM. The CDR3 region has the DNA TGTGCCAGCAGCTGGCAGATCTACGAGCAGTACTTC. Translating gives CASSWQIYEQYF.

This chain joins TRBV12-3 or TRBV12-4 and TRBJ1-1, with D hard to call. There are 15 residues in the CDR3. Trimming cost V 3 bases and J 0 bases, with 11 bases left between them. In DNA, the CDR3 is TGTGCCAGCAGTTTTCTGGGAGGCATGAACACTGAAGCTTTCTTT. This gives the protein CASSFLGGMNTEAFF.

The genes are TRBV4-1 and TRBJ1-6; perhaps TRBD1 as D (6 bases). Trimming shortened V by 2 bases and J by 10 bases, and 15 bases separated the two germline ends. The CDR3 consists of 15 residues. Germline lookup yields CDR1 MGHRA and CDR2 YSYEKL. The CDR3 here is CASSQPGGPSSPLHF. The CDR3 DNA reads TGCGCCAGCAGCCAACCCGGGGGCCCTAGCTCACCCCTCCACTTT.

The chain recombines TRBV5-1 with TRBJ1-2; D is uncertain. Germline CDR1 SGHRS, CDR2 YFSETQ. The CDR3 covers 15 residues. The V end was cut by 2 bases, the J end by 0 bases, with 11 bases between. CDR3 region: CASSLNPAANYGYTF. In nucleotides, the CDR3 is TGCGCCAGCAGCTTAAACCCGGCGGCTAACTATGGCTACACCTTC.

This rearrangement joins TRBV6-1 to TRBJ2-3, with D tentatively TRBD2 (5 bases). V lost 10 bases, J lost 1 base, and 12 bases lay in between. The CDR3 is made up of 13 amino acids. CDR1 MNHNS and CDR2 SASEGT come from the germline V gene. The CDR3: CATSGLGTDTQYF. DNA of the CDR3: TGTGCCACGTCGGGGTTGGGCACAGATACGCAGTATTTT.

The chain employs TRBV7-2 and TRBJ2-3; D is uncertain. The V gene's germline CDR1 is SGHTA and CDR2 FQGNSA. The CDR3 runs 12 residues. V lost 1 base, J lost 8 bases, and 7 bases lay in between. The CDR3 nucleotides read TGTGCCAGCAGCTTAGATGTTGGTACGCAGTATTTT. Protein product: CASSLDVGTQYF. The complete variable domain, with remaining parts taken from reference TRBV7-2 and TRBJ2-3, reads GAGVSQSPSNKVTEKGKDVELRCDPISGHTALYWYRQSLGQGLEFLIYFQGNSAPDKSGLPSDRFSAERTGGSVSTLTIQRTQQEDSAVYLCASSLDVGTQYFGPGTRLTVL.

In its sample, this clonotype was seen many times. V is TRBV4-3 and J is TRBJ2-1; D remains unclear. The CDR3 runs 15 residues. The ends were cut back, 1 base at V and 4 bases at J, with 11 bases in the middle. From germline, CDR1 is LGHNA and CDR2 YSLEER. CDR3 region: CASSQAWSNYNEQFF. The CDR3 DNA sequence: TGCGCCAGCAGCCAAGCCTGGTCAAATTACAATGAGCAGTTCTTC.

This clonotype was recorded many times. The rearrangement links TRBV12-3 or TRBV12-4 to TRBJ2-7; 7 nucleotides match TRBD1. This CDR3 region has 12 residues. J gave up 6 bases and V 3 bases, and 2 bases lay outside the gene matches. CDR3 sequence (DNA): TGTGCCAGCAGTTTGACAGGGATCGAGCAGTACTTC. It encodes CASSLTGIEQYF.

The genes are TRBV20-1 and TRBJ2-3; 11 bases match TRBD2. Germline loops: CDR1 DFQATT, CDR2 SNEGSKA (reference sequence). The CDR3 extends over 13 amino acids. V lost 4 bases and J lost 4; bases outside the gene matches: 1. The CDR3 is CSAISGRADTQYF. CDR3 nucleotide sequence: TGCAGTGCTATTAGCGGGAGGGCAGATACGCAGTATTTT.

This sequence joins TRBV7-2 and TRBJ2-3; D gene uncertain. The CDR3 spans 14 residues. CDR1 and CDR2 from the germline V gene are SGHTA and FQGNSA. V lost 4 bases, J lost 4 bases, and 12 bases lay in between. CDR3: CASSSLTFSDTQYF. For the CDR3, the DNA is TGTGCCAGCAGCTCCTTGACCTTCTCAGATACGCAGTATTTT.